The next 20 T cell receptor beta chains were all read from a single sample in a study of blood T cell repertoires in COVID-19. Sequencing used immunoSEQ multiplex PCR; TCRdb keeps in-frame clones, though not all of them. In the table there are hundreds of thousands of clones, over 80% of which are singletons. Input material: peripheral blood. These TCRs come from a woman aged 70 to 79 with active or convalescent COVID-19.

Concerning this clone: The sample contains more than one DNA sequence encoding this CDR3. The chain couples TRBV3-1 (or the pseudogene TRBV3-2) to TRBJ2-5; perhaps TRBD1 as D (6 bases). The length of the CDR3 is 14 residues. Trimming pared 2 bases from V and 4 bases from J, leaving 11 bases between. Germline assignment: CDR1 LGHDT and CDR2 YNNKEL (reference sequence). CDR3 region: CASSQFLGGETQYF. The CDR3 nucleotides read TGTGCCAGCAGCCAATTCCTAGGGGGAGAGACCCAGTACTTC.

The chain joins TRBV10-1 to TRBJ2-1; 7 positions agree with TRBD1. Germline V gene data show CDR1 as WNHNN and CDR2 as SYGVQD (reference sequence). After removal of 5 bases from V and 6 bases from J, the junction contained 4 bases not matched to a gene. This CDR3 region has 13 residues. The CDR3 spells CASSIGQANEQFF. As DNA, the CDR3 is TGCGCCAGCAGTATCGGACAGGCCAATGAGCAGTTCTTC.

The CDR3 protein is CASSAGKNTEAFF. The CDR3 region has the DNA TGTGCCAGCAGCGCAGGAAAGAACACTGAAGCTTTCTTT. The V gene is TRBV9, the J gene TRBJ1-1; unclear D gene. Germline CDR1 and CDR2: SGDLS and YYNGEE. The CDR3 is made up of 13 amino acids. The V gene lost 3 bases and the J gene lost 1 base, with 7 bases spanning the gap.

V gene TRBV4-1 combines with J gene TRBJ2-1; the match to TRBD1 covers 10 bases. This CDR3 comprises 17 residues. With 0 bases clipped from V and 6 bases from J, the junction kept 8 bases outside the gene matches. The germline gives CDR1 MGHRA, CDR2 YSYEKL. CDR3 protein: CASSQDRRQGASNEQFF. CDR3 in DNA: TGCGCCAGCAGCCAAGATCGAAGACAGGGGGCGAGCAATGAGCAGTTCTTC.

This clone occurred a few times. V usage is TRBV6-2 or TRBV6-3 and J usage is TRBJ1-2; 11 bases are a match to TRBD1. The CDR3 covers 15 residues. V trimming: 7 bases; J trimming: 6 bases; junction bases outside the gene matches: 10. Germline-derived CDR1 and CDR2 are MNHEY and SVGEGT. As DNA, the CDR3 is TGTGCCAGCACCCCTAGGACAGGGGGCCCGAATGGCTACACCTTC. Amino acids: CASTPRTGGPNGYTF.

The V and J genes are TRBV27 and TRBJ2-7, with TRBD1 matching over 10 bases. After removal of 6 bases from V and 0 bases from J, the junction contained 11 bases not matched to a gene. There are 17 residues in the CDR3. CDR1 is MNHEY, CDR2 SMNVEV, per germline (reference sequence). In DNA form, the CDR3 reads TGTGCCAGCAGGGCCGGGACAGGGGCGCTCCTCTCCTACGAGCAGTACTTC. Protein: CASRAGTGALLSYEQYF.

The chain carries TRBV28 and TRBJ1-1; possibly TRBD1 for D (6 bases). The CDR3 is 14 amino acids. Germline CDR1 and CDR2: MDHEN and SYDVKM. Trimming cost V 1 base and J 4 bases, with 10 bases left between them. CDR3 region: CASSLSGVGTEAFF. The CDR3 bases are TGTGCCAGCAGTTTATCAGGGGTGGGCACTGAAGCTTTCTTT. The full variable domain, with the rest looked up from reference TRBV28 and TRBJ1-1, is DVKVTQSSRYLVKRTGEKVFLECVQDMDHENMFWYRQDPGLGLRLIYFSYDVKMKEKGDIPEGYSVSREKKERFSLILESASTNQTSMYLCASSLSGVGTEAFFGQGTRLTVV.

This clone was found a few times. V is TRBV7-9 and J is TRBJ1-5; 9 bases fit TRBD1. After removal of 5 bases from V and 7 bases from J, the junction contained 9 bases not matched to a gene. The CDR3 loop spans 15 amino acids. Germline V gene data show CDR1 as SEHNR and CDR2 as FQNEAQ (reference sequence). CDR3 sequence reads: CASSLGQGRDQPQHF. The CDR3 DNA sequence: TGTGCCAGCAGCCTTGGACAGGGGAGAGACCAGCCCCAGCATTTT.

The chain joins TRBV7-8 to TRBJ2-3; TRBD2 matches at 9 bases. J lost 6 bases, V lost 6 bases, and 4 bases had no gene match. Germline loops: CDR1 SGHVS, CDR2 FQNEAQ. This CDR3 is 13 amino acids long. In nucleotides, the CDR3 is TGTGCCAGCAGTGGAACTAGCGGGGATACGCAGTATTTT. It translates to CASSGTSGDTQYF.

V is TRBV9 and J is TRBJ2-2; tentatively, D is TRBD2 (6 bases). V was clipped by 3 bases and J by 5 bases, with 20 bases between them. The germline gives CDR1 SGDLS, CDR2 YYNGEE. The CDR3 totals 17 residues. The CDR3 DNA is TGTGCCAGCAGCGGAGGAGTTTCAGGTAGCGGTACCGGGGAGCTGTTTTTT. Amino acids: CASSGGVSGSGTGELFF.

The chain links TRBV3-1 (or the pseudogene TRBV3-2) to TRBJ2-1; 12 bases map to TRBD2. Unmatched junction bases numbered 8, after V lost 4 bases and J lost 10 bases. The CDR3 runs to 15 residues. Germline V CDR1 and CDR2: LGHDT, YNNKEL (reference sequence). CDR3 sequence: CASSPPGLAGFEQFF. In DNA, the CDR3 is TGTGCCAGCAGCCCCCCGGGACTAGCGGGTTTCGAGCAGTTCTTC.

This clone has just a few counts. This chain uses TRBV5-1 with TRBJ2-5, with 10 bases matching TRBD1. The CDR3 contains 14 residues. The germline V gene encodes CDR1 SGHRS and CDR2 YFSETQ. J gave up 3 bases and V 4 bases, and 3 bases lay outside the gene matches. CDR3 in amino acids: CASSPGTGEETQYF. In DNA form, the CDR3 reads TGCGCCAGCAGCCCCGGGACAGGGGAAGAGACCCAGTACTTC.

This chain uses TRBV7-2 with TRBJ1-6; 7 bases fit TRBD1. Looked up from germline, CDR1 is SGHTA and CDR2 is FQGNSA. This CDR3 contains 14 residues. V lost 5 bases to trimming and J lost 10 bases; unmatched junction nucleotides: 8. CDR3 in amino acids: CASSNDRVRSPLHF. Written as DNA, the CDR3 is TGTGCCAGCAGCAACGACAGGGTCCGGTCACCCCTCCACTTT.

CDR3 nucleotides: TGCGCCAGCAGCTTGGTAGGGGGTCGGTACAATGAGCAGTTCTTC. This encodes CASSLVGGRYNEQFF. This chain links TRBV5-1 with TRBJ2-1; TRBD1 is a possible D gene (6 bases). Germline V CDR1 and CDR2: SGHRS, YFSETQ. V lost 0 bases, J lost 4 bases, and 11 bases lay in between. The CDR3 is 15 residues long. Full variable domain (rest looked up from reference TRBV5-1 and TRBJ2-1): KAGVTQTPRYLIKTRGQQVTLSCSPISGHRSVSWYQQTPGQGLQFLFEYFSETQRNKGNFPGRFSGRQFSNSRSEMNVSTLELGDSALYLCASSLVGGRYNEQFFGPGTRLTVL.

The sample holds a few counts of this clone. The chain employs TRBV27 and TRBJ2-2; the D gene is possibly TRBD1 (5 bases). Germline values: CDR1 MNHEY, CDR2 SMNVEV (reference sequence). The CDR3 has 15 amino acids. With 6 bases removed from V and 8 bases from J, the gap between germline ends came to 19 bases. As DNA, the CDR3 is TGTGCCAGCAGCTCCCACTTCAGGGTATCGGGGGAGCTGTTTTTT. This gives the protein CASSSHFRVSGELFF.

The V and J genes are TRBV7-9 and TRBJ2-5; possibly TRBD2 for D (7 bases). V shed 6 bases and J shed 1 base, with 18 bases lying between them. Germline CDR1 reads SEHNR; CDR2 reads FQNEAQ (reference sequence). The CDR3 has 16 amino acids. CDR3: CASRLGLGGAQETQYF. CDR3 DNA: TGTGCCAGCAGGCTCGGACTAGGGGGGGCCCAAGAGACCCAGTACTTC.

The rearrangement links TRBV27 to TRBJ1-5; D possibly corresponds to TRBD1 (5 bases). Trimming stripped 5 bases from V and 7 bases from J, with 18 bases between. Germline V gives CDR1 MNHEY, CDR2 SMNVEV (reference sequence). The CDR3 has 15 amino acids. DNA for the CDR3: TGTGCCAGCAGTCTTCGTATAGGGGTTGAGCAGCCCCAGCATTTT. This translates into CASSLRIGVEQPQHF.

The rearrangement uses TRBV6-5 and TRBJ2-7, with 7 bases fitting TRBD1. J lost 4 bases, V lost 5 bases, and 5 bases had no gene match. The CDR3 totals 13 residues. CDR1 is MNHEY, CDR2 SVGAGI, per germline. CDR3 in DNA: TGTGCCAGCAGTACAGGGGTGGGGTACGAGCAGTACTTC. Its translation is CASSTGVGYEQYF.

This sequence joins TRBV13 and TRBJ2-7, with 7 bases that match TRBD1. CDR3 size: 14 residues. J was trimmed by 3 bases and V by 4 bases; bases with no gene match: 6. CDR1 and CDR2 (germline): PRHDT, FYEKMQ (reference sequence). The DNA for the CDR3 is TGTGCCAGCAGCTCGGGACAGACGCACTACGAGCAGTACTTC. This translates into CASSSGQTHYEQYF.

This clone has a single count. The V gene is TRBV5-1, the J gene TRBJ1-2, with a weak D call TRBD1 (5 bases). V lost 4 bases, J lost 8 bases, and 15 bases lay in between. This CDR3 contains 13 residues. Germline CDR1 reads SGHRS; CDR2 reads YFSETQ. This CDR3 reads CASSLTGNGGYTF. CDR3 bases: TGCGCCAGCAGCCTTACAGGCAATGGCGGCTACACCTTC.